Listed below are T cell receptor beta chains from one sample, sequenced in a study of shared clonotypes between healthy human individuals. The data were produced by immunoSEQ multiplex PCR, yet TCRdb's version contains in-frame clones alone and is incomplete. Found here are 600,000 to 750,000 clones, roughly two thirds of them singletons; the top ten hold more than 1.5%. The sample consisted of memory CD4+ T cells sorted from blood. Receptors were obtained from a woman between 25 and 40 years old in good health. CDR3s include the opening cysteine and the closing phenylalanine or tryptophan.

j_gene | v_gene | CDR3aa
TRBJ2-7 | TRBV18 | CASSLSRTGNTHEQYF
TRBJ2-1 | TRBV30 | CAWSWLRREGSFF
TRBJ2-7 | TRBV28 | CASSLGGISYEQYF
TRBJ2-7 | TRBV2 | CASNHERQATYEQYF
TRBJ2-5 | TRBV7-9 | CASSLVLAGLAETQYF
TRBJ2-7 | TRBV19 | CASSGTGSYEQYF
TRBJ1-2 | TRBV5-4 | CASSLVLGADYGYTF
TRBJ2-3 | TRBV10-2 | CASSESGLAGDTDTQYF
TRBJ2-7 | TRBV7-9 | CASSLVGPGEQYF
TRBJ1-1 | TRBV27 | CASSSDRGWVNTEAFF
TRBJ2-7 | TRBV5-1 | CASSSMIGRQSSYEQYF
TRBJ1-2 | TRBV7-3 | CASSLGQGASYGYTF
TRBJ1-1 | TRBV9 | CASSVDGWDTEAFF
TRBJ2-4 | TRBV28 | CASSLRTSGHKNIQYF
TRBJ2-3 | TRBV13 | CASSLGLGLIGAQYF
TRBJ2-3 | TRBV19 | CASSIGTTSTDTQYF
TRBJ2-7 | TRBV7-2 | CASSLSPLSEQYF
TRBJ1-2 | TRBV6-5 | CASSYSRGGNYGYTF
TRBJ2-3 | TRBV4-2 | CASSQRRNTQYF
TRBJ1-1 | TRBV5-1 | CASSLEAPTEAFF
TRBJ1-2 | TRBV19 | CASRDREYIDGYTF
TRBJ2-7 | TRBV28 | CASRVPSDEQYF
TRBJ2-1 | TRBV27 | CASRLAGVVNEQFF
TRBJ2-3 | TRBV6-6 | CASSRLAAVVDTQYF
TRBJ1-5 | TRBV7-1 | CASSLGLSQPQHF
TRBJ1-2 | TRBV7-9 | CASSSQGYGYTF
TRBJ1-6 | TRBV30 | CAWSVGDPSPLHF
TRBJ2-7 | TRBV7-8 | CASSTSRSKSYEQYF
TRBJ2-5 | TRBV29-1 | CSVGQPQETQYF
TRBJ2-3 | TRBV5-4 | CASSLRTSGGADTQYF
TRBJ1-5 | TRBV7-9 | CASSFRWSRGQGRQPQHF
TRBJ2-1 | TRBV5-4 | CASSPVGANEQFF
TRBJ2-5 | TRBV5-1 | CASSLAAETQYF
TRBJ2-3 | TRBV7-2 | CASSSRGGSGTDTQYF
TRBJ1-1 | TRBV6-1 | CASRLGQENTEAFF
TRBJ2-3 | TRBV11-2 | CASTKGWRDGTDTQYF
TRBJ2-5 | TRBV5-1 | CASSSDMAMKETQYF
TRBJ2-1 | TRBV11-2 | CASSSPGVKNNEQFF
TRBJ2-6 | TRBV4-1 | CASSQGQIVSGANVLTF
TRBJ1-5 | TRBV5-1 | CASSLDEDQPQHF
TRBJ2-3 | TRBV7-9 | CASSLSGRDTQYF
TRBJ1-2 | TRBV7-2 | CASSPGTGVNYGYTF
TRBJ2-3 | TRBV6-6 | CASRTTGGMADTQYF
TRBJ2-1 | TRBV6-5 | CASSLEVPNEQFF
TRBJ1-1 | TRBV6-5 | CASKLQGALGAFF
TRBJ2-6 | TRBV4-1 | CASSQGQGPKSGANVLTF
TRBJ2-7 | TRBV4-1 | CASSPRDGSYEQYF
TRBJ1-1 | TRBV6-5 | CASSFGSPLNTEAFF
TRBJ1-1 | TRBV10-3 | CAISGRGAENTEAFF
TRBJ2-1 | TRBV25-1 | CASSEFGGRISYNEQFF
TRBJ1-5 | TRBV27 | CASRRTGGKDSNQPQHF
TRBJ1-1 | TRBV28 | CASSLPGTDEAFF
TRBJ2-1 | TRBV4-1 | CASSQEVGGRAGFF
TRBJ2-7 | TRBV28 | CASRRLAYEQYF
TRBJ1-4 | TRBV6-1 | CAIRGRIKLFF
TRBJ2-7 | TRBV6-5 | CASRRDRGYEQYF
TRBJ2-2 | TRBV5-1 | CASSRVAASNTGELFF